This is a list of T cell receptor beta chains from one sample in a study of T cell repertoires in cytomegalovirus infection. One entry per CDR3 protein results from TCRdb running MiXCR on the reads. The sample has fewer than 550,000 distinct CDR3 sequences; approximately 11% are singletons. The specimen sequenced was PBMCs. The source is a human donor in good health (CMV status not recorded). Some clones in this sample may be carry-over from other donors' samples. Both conserved end residues are part of each CDR3. D genes are given only for firm matches. Size is stated for part of the rows, as once, few or many counts, or as a class when the clone is expanded.

v_gene	j_gene	abundance	d_gene	CDR3nt	CDR3aa
TRBV11-2	TRBJ2-1	few	TRBD2	TGTGCCAGCAGCTTAGAGGGTCTAGCGGGAGAGCAGTTCTTC	CASSLEGLAGEQFF
TRBV29-1	TRBJ1-5	few	-	TGCAGCGTTGCGAGCCAGTATAGCAATCAGCCCCAGCATTTT	CSVASQYSNQPQHF
TRBV19	TRBJ2-5	many	-	TGTGCCAGTAGTATAGACAGCAGCTTACAAGAGACCCAGTACTTC	CASSIDSSLQETQYF
TRBV29-1	TRBJ2-1	many	TRBD2	TGCAGCGTTGAAGAACTAGCGGGAGTATACAATGAGCAGTTCTTC	CSVEELAGVYNEQFF
TRBV11-3	TRBJ2-1	-	-	TGTGCCAGCAGCGCCGACGGGGGCGAAGAGCAGTTCTTC	CASSADGGEEQFF
TRBV7-2	TRBJ1-5	many	-	TGTGCCAGCAGCTTAGACGGGTATCAGCCCCAGCATTTT	CASSLDGYQPQHF
TRBV9	TRBJ2-3	-	-	TGTGCCAGCAGCGTCCAGGCCGTGCGGGATACGCAGTATTTT	CASSVQAVRDTQYF
TRBV9	TRBJ2-5	many	-	TGTGCCAGCAGCCCGGACAGAGGGCCGAGGGAGACCCAGTACTTC	CASSPDRGPRETQYF
TRBV18	TRBJ1-1	-	-	TGTGCCAGCTCACCCCTCGGAGAGAGGAACACTGAAGCTTTCTTT	CASSPLGERNTEAFF
TRBV28	TRBJ1-1	many	TRBD1	TGTGCCAGCAGAACCGGGACAGGGGCCGGAAACACTGAAGCTTTCTTT	CASRTGTGAGNTEAFF
TRBV5-4	TRBJ2-1	many	TRBD1	TGTGCCAGCAGCTTGGCCCAGGGGGCTTCTACGTACAATGAGCAGTTCTTC	CASSLAQGASTYNEQFF
TRBV11-1	TRBJ1-2	many	-	TGTGCCAGCAGCGGTCGCAGGGCCATCTTTCACTATGGCTACACCTTC	CASSGRRAIFHYGYTF
TRBV15	TRBJ2-7	few	TRBD1	TGTGCCACCAGCTTTGGACAGGGGGTCGACGAGCAGTACTTC	CATSFGQGVDEQYF
TRBV7-8	TRBJ1-5	many	TRBD1	TGTGCCAGCAGCTTAGCGACTGGACAGGGTACGACCCAGCATTTT	CASSLATGQGTTQHF
TRBV27	TRBJ2-7	many	-	TGTGCCAGCACCCCGAGACGGGGTTCCTCCTACGAGCAGTACTTC	CASTPRRGSSYEQYF
TRBV28	TRBJ2-1	few	-	TGTGCCATCAGGAATGGGGCCTACAATGAGCAGTTCTTC	CAIRNGAYNEQFF
TRBV7-2	TRBJ2-2	many	-	TGTGCCAGCAGCCCCCGTGGGCTGAACACCGGGGAGCTGTTTTTT	CASSPRGLNTGELFF
TRBV20-1	TRBJ2-1	many	-	TGCAGTGCCCTATTAAGCTCCTACAATGAGCAGTTCTTC	CSALLSSYNEQFF
TRBV18	TRBJ2-5	many	TRBD2	TGTGCCAGCTCACCACGGCTAGCGGAGAGGAGTAAAGAGACCCAGTACTTC	CASSPRLAERSKETQYF
TRBV7-3	TRBJ2-6	many	TRBD1	TGTGCCAGCAGCCCGGGACAGGGGCGTATAGGTGGGGCCAACGTCCTGACTTTC	CASSPGQGRIGGANVLTF
TRBV2	TRBJ1-1	few	-	TGTGCCAGCAGTGAAGCCCAGAAAGCTTTCTTT	CASSEAQKAFF
TRBV5-1	TRBJ1-3	many	-	TGCGCCAGCAGCTTACAGCACTACCTCTCTGGAAACACCATATATTTT	CASSLQHYLSGNTIYF